This T cell receptor beta chain was profiled in a study of OX40 agonist ivuxolimab in advanced cancers. Whole-study results and caveats: Certain nonresponders additionally had low normalized T-cell clonal expansion.

V was cut by 6 bases and J by 0 bases, with 13 bases left in between. The germline V gene has CDR1 LNHDA and CDR2 SQIVND (reference sequence). The CDR3 covers 15 residues. As regards this clone: As yet, its antigen is unknown.

TCRdb's copy holds only in-frame clones and misses some; the assay was immunoSEQ multiplex PCR. Of 60,000 or so clones in the sample, about 82% were seen once. The specimen was CD4+ or CD8+ T cells sorted from blood, collected in a trial of the OX40 agonist ivuxolimab. The TCR was taken from an adult with an advanced solid tumor such as melanoma, head and neck, liver or kidney cancer. The chain uses TRBV19 and TRBJ2-3; tentative D call: TRBD1 (5 bases). The CDR3 sequence is CASRTRTTSTDTQYF. The CDR3 DNA reads as TGTGCCAGTAGGACCAGGACAACTAGCACAGATACGCAGTATTTT. Together with reference TRBV19 and TRBJ2-3, the CDR3 gives the full variable domain: DGGITQSPKYLFRKEGQNVTLSCEQNLNHDAMYWYRQDPGQGLRLIYYSQIVNDFQKGDIAEGYSVSREKKESFPLTVTSAQKNPTAFYLCASRTRTTSTDTQYFGPGTRLTVL.